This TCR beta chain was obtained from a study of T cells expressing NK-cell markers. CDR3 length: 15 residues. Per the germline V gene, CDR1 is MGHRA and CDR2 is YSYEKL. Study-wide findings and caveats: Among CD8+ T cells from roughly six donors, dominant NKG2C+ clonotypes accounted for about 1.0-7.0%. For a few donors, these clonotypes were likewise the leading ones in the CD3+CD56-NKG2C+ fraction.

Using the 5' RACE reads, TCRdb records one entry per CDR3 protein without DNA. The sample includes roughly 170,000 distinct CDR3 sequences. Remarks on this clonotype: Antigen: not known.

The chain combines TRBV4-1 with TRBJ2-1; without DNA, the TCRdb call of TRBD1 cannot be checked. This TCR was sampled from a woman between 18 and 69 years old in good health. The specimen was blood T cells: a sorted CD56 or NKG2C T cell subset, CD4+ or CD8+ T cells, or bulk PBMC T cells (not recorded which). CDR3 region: CASSKGQGSANEQFF.